The 18 T cell receptor beta chains reported below all come from one sample, sequenced in a study of T cell repertoires in cytomegalovirus infection. These receptors have no known antigen. TCRdb called the reads again in MiXCR, with one record for every CDR3 protein. The sample has about 830,000 distinct CDR3 sequences, roughly 33% seen once; the top ten hold roughly an eighth. The sample in question was cultured CD8+ T cells from PBMCs, obtained from culture after CMV antigen stimulation. The receptor source for this set is a human donor in good health (CMV status not recorded). Some clones in this sample may be carry-over from other donors' samples.

This clonotype was observed a few times. This chain links TRBV19 with TRBJ2-7; TRBD1 agrees at 10 bases. The junction had 10 bases not matched to a gene; V was cut back by 5 bases and J by 3 bases. Germline V gene sequence: CDR1 LNHDA, CDR2 SQIVND (reference sequence). This CDR3 contains 16 residues. CDR3 sequence: CASSVGTGVFDYEQYF. Here the CDR3 DNA reads TGTGCCAGTAGTGTCGGGACAGGGGTTTTTGACTACGAGCAGTACTTC. Supplemented by reference TRBV19 and TRBJ2-7, the full variable domain reads DGGITQSPKYLFRKEGQNVTLSCEQNLNHDAMYWYRQDPGQGLRLIYYSQIVNDFQKGDIAEGYSVSREKKESFPLTVTSAQKNPTAFYLCASSVGTGVFDYEQYFGPGTRLTVT.

The rearrangement uses TRBV13 and TRBJ2-5, with 12 bases aligning to TRBD2. The CDR3 totals 16 residues. The germline V gene encodes CDR1 PRHDT and CDR2 FYEKMQ (reference sequence). V lost 5 bases, J lost 2 bases, and 6 bases stayed unmatched. This CDR3 is CASSRLAGGKQETQYF. The CDR3 DNA reads as TGTGCCAGCAGCCGGCTAGCGGGGGGGAAACAAGAGACCCAGTACTTC.

V usage is TRBV6-1 and J usage is TRBJ2-2, with 7 bases matching TRBD2. Looked up from germline, CDR1 is MNHNS and CDR2 is SASEGT. Trimming took 7 bases from V and 1 from J; bases not matched to a gene: 3. This CDR3 region has 14 residues. For the CDR3, the DNA is TGTGCCAGCAAGGGAGGGGTGAACACCGGGGAGCTGTTTTTT. Translated, it gives CASKGGVNTGELFF.

This clonotype appeared a few times. The chain is built from TRBV18 and TRBJ2-5; D uncertain. CDR1 is KGHSH and CDR2 is LQKENI in the germline V gene. The V gene lost 0 bases and the J gene lost 1 base, with 6 bases spanning the gap. The CDR3 contains 14 residues. As DNA, the CDR3 is TGTGCCAGCTCACCACCGGTGGGCCAAGAGACCCAGTACTTC. Amino acids: CASSPPVGQETQYF. Full variable domain (rest looked up from reference TRBV18 and TRBJ2-5): NAGVMQNPRHLVRRRGQEARLRCSPMKGHSHVYWYRQLPEEGLKFMVYLQKENIIDESGMPKERFSAEFPKEGPSILRIQQVVRGDSAAYFCASSPPVGQETQYFGPGTRLLVL.

This rearrangement joins TRBV7-9 to TRBJ1-2; the D is unclear. Germline CDR1 SEHNR, CDR2 FQNEAQ (reference sequence). The germline V and J ends were trimmed by 0 bases and 3 bases, with 8 bases remaining between them. The CDR3 extends over 14 amino acids. The CDR3 loop is CASSLAGFHYGYTF. The CDR3, as DNA: TGTGCCAGCAGCTTAGCGGGGTTTCACTATGGCTACACCTTC.

The chain combines TRBV7-9 with TRBJ1-1; D call uncertain. V shed 3 bases and J shed 6 bases, with 11 bases lying between them. This CDR3 is 13 amino acids long. Germline assignment: CDR1 SEHNR and CDR2 FQNEAQ (reference sequence). CDR3 DNA: TGTGCCAGCAGCTTCAATAGGCTTGCTGAAGCTTTCTTT. Amino acid sequence: CASSFNRLAEAFF.

The V call is TRBV12-3 or TRBV12-4, the J call TRBJ2-3; TRBD2 agrees at 7 bases. CDR3 size: 15 residues. V shed 7 bases, J shed 2 bases, and the junction held 9 bases outside the gene matches. In DNA, the CDR3 is TGTGCCAGCACCGGGACTAACCAATTCACAGATACGCAGTATTTT. Protein product: CASTGTNQFTDTQYF.

V gene TRBV6-5 combines with J gene TRBJ1-1; TRBD1 matches at 11 bases. Trimming at V came to 2 bases and at J to 1 base, leaving 6 bases not matched to a gene. This CDR3 is 17 amino acids long. The germline CDR1 and CDR2 sequences are MNHEY and SVGAGI. The CDR3 DNA reads TGTGCCAGCAGTTACCATAGGACAGGGGGCTGGAACACTGAAGCTTTCTTT. It encodes CASSYHRTGGWNTEAFF.

J is TRBJ2-1 and V is TRBV11-2, with 8 bases fitting TRBD1. The CDR3 loop spans 16 amino acids. With 5 bases clipped from V and 9 bases from J, the junction kept 15 bases outside the gene matches. Germline CDR1 SGHAT, CDR2 FQNNGV. The CDR3 loop reads CASSRIPGQGGGEQFF. The CDR3 region has the DNA TGTGCCAGCAGCCGCATCCCAGGACAGGGAGGTGGTGAGCAGTTCTTC. The variable domain in full, completed from reference TRBV11-2 and TRBJ2-1, reads EAGVAQSPRYKIIEKRQSVAFWCNPISGHATLYWYQQILGQGPKLLIQFQNNGVVDDSQLPKDRFSAERLKGVDSTLKIQPAKLEDSAVYLCASSRIPGQGGGEQFFGPGTRLTVL.

The rearrangement links TRBV4-1 to TRBJ2-1, with 12 bases that match TRBD2. The CDR3 sequence is 18 residues long. Germline CDR1 reads MGHRA; CDR2 reads YSYEKL. V shed 6 bases and J 0 bases; nucleotides not matched to a gene: 9. The CDR3 region has the DNA TGCGCCAGCAGTACAGCGCTAGCGGGGGGGAACTCCTACAATGAGCAGTTCTTC. Amino acids: CASSTALAGGNSYNEQFF.

The V gene is TRBV5-6, the J gene TRBJ1-2; possibly TRBD1 for D (5 bases). The germline CDR1 and CDR2 sequences are SGHDT and YYEEEE. The CDR3 consists of 15 residues. V lost 2 bases to trimming and J lost 2 bases, with 13 bases between them. CDR3: CASSFGGLENYGYTF. The CDR3 bases are TGTGCCAGCAGCTTCGGGGGATTGGAGAACTATGGCTACACCTTC.

The chain carries TRBV7-3 and TRBJ1-2, with D unresolved. This CDR3 comprises 16 residues. CDR1 is SGHTA, CDR2 FQGTGA, per germline. V lost 1 base and J lost 6, with 18 bases in between. CDR3 sequence: CASSLIGDVGRDGYTF. The CDR3 nucleotides are TGTGCCAGCAGCTTAATTGGCGACGTTGGACGAGATGGCTACACCTTC.

This clonotype came up a few times. The genes are TRBV19 and TRBJ1-1; TRBD1 agrees at 8 bases. The CDR3 length is 14 residues. The germline gives CDR1 LNHDA, CDR2 SQIVND (reference sequence). V lost 4 bases and J lost 3; bases outside the gene matches: 4. The CDR3 DNA sequence: TGTGCCAGTAGTAGGGGGACAGGTCACACTGAAGCTTTCTTT. Translation: CASSRGTGHTEAFF.

This clonotype was seen many times. The chain couples TRBV6-5 to TRBJ2-7; D possibly corresponds to TRBD2 (5 bases). This CDR3 spans 17 amino acids. Per germline, CDR1 MNHEY and CDR2 SVGAGI. Trimming cost V 6 bases and J 0 bases, with 21 bases left between them. Here the CDR3 DNA reads TGTGCCAGCAGCCCCTCGAGGGTCGGGCAGCGCTCCTACGAGCAGTACGTC. This sequence encodes CASSPSRVGQRSYEQYV.

This clonotype has more than one count but fewer than ten. This chain uses TRBV6-5 with TRBJ2-1; 9 bases match TRBD2. Germline lookup yields CDR1 MNHEY and CDR2 SVGAGI. V dropped 4 bases and J dropped 7; count of bases not matched to a gene: 23. This CDR3 has 20 residues. CDR3 bases: TGTGCCAGCAGTTCTCCGACCCTTTTAGCGGGAGATACTACAGGGAATGAGCAGTTCTTC. Encoded protein: CASSSPTLLAGDTTGNEQFF.

At least ten counts were recorded for this clonotype. In nucleotides, the CDR3 is TGTGCCAGTAGTCTATATTGGGGGCCCAATCAGCCCCAGCATTTT. Its protein is CASSLYWGPNQPQHF. The rearrangement joins TRBV19 to TRBJ1-5, with D possibly matching TRBD1 (6 bases). From germline, CDR1 is LNHDA and CDR2 SQIVND (reference sequence). The CDR3 is 15 amino acids. Trimming left V 5 bases short and J 3 bases short, with 14 bases between.

The V gene is TRBV7-9, the J gene TRBJ1-1; D gene ambiguous. V shed 1 base and J shed 8 bases, with 8 bases lying between them. Germline CDR1 SEHNR, CDR2 FQNEAQ (reference sequence). The CDR3 extends over 12 amino acids. DNA of the CDR3: TGTGCCAGCAGCTTAGAACCCACCGAAGCTTTCTTT. Translated: CASSLEPTEAFF.

This clonotype was counted at least ten times. This rearrangement joins TRBV7-6 to TRBJ2-1; the D is unclear. In germline, CDR1 is SGHVS, CDR2 FNYEAQ. V was trimmed by 5 bases and J by 0 bases, leaving 14 bases between them. The CDR3 runs 16 residues. CDR3 sequence: CASSPDSLSSYNEQFF. CDR3 bases: TGTGCCAGCAGCCCCGACTCACTCAGCTCCTACAATGAGCAGTTCTTC.